This T cell receptor (beta chain) was sequenced for a study of molecular identifiers for immune sequencing clone quantification. The wider study: In the replicates, RNA derived from roughly 20,000 or 100,000 naive CD8 cells was divided into five parts, and four were sequenced. Notes on the study in general: Underestimation of highly expanded clone sizes could arise where identical TCR molecules share a barcode.

As to this clonotype: Antigen: not known.

The germline V gene has CDR1 KGHDR and CDR2 SFDVKD. V lost 4 bases and J 1 base, leaving 10 bases between the germline ends. The length of the CDR3 is 14 residues. TCRdb itself ran the PCR reads through MiXCR, one entry per CDR3 protein. The sample shows 62,000 or so distinct CDR3 sequences, around a sixth of them seen only once. This sequence originates from a human donor in good health. Some libraries in this study had Jurkat cell RNA spiked in. V gene TRBV24-1 combines with J gene TRBJ2-7; TRBD2 is a possible D gene (5 bases). The material sequenced was naive CD8+ T cells from blood, with Jurkat cell RNA spiked in. Subset in this sample: FACS-sorted CD8+CD4-CCR7+CD45RA+ naive T cells. Written as DNA, the CDR3 is TGTGCCACCAGTGAGGCAGCGGAATCCTACGAGCAGTACTTC. Its protein product is CATSEAAESYEQYF.